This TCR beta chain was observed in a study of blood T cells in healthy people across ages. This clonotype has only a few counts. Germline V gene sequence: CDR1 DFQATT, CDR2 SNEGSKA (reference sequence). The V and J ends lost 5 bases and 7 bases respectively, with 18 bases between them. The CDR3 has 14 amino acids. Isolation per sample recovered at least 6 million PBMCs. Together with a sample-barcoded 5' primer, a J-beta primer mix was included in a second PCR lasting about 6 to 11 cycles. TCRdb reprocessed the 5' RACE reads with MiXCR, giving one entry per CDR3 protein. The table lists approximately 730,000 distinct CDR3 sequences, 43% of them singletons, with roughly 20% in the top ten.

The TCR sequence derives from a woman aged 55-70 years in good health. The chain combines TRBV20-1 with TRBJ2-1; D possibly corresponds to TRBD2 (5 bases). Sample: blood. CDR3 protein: CSAPNVASRNEQFF. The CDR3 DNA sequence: TGCAGTGCTCCCAATGTGGCTAGCAGGAATGAGCAGTTCTTC.